This T cell receptor beta chain was retrieved from a study of T cells of healthy individuals. V shed 7 bases, J shed 2 bases, and the junction held 9 bases outside the gene matches. The CDR3 extends over 14 amino acids. CDR1 and CDR2 (germline): SQVTM, ANQGSEA. TCRdb re-analysed the 5' RACE reads in MiXCR, keeping a single row per CDR3 protein. Among tens of thousands of distinct CDR3 sequences listed, roughly 5% were seen once. This clonotype was counted at least ten times. The chain carries TRBV29-1 and TRBJ2-7; 9 bases map to TRBD2. The sequence was collected from a female donor in good health. The CDR3 spells CSAWTSVYPYEQYF. CDR3 nucleotides: TGCAGCGCCTGGACTAGCGTTTATCCCTACGAGCAGTACTTC.